The 22 T cell receptor beta chains reported below all come from one sample, sequenced in a study of shared clonotypes between healthy human individuals. Generated by immunoSEQ multiplex PCR, the TCRdb table keeps only in-frame clones and is missing some. The profile covers 1.4 million or so clones, with 98% appearing a single time and around 0.33% taken by the ten largest. Sequencing was done on a sample of naive CD4+ T cells sorted from blood. The subset is: CD45RA+ positively selected. The receptors originated from a young man in good health.

V is TRBV7-2 and J is TRBJ2-1, with D possibly matching TRBD2 (6 bases). Germline-derived CDR1 and CDR2 are SGHTA and FQGNSA. This CDR3 comprises 16 residues. V lost 5 bases to trimming and J lost 0 bases, with 14 bases between them. This CDR3 reads CASSKILALSYNEQFF. The CDR3 coding sequence is TGTGCCAGCAGCAAAATTCTAGCGCTCTCCTACAATGAGCAGTTCTTC.

The chain uses TRBV2 and TRBJ1-3, with no clear D. This CDR3 has 14 residues. Germline loops: CDR1 SNHLY, CDR2 FYNNEI. V was cut by 6 bases and J by 8 bases, with 17 bases left in between. The CDR3 here is CASSGPPFVYTIYF. DNA of the CDR3: TGTGCCAGCAGCGGTCCTCCGTTCGTGTACACCATATATTTT.

This chain uses TRBV28 with TRBJ2-2; 7 bases are shared with TRBD2. Germline loops: CDR1 MDHEN, CDR2 SYDVKM. The CDR3 is made up of 15 amino acids. Trimming cost V 5 bases and J 5 bases; bases outside gene matches: 8. The CDR3 loop is CASSGPGLKTGELFF. The CDR3 DNA is TGTGCCAGCAGTGGCCCGGGACTAAAAACCGGGGAGCTGTTTTTT.

The chain uses TRBV30 and TRBJ2-2; D is perhaps TRBD2 (6 bases). From germline, CDR1 is GTSNPN and CDR2 SVGIG (reference sequence). V lost 1 base to trimming and J lost 9 bases, with 21 bases between them. The CDR3 length is 16 residues. CDR3 nucleotides: TGTGCCTGGAGTGCCCCGGGACTCCCTCTAGCACGGGAGCTGTTTTTT. Translating it yields CAWSAPGLPLARELFF.

The chain combines TRBV2 with TRBJ2-1, with TRBD2 as a possible D gene (6 bases). Deletions cut 6 bases from V and 4 bases from J, with 19 bases between. Germline CDR1 SNHLY, CDR2 FYNNEI. The CDR3 has 16 residues. For the CDR3, the DNA is TGTGCCAGCAGGGTCGACCGGGACTCCGCGTACAATGAGCAGTTCTTC. Translation gives CASRVDRDSAYNEQFF.

This chain uses TRBV18 with TRBJ1-1; D might be TRBD1 (6 bases). The CDR3 is 17 residues long. Looked up from germline, CDR1 is KGHSH and CDR2 is LQKENI. V lost 1 base to trimming and J lost 4 bases, with 19 bases between them. The CDR3: CASSPLRGVGRSTEAFF. CDR3 in DNA: TGTGCCAGCTCACCACTTAGGGGGGTGGGGAGGAGCACTGAAGCTTTCTTT.

The chain carries TRBV11-2 and TRBJ2-1; a weak D match, TRBD2 (7 bases). The germline V gene encodes CDR1 SGHAT and CDR2 FQNNGV. Deletions cut 3 bases from V and 0 bases from J, with 15 bases between. CDR3 size: 17 residues. In nucleotides, the CDR3 is TGTGCCAGCAGCTTTTGGGGCGGGGGCAGCTCCTACAATGAGCAGTTCTTC. Amino acid sequence: CASSFWGGGSSYNEQFF.

The V and J genes are TRBV28 and TRBJ2-7; tentatively, D is TRBD1 (6 bases). The germline V and J ends were trimmed by 5 bases and 1 base, with 15 bases remaining between them. Germline V gene sequence: CDR1 MDHEN, CDR2 SYDVKM. The CDR3 covers 15 residues. The CDR3 DNA reads as TGTGCCAGCAGTGTTACCGGGGACATGTCCTACGAGCAGTACTTC. Encoded protein: CASSVTGDMSYEQYF.

The gene calls are TRBV18 and TRBJ2-7, with D possibly being TRBD2 (6 bases). CDR1 and CDR2 from the germline V gene are KGHSH and LQKENI. Trimming shortened V by 3 bases and J by 4 bases, and 13 bases separated the two germline ends. The CDR3 spans 14 residues. The CDR3 reads CASSPLKEGYEQYF. CDR3 in DNA: TGTGCCAGCTCACCGTTGAAGGAGGGATACGAGCAGTACTTC.

This rearrangement joins TRBV9 to TRBJ2-1, with unresolved D. The V end was cut by 3 bases, the J end by 3 bases, with 13 bases between. CDR3 length: 15 amino acids. Germline V lookup: CDR1 SGDLS, CDR2 YYNGEE. DNA for the CDR3: TGTGCCAGCAGCGCAGGTCGGGCCAACTACAATGAGCAGTTCTTC. As protein: CASSAGRANYNEQFF.

The chain couples TRBV6-5 to TRBJ2-2, with D uncertain. With 2 bases removed from V and 0 bases from J, the gap between germline ends came to 10 bases. Per the germline V gene, CDR1 is MNHEY and CDR2 is SVGAGI. This CDR3 contains 16 residues. This CDR3 reads CASSYGQFANTGELFF. The CDR3 DNA is TGTGCCAGCAGTTACGGGCAGTTCGCGAACACCGGGGAGCTGTTTTTT.

The chain carries TRBV5-1 and TRBJ2-5, with 13 bases aligning to TRBD2. The germline V gene encodes CDR1 SGHRS and CDR2 YFSETQ. V lost 3 bases and J lost 5; bases outside the gene matches: 10. CDR3 size: 17 residues. The CDR3 spells CASSSGLAGVSLETQYF. CDR3 DNA sequence: TGCGCCAGCAGCTCAGGACTAGCGGGAGTATCGTTGGAGACCCAGTACTTC.

The chain combines TRBV7-2 with TRBJ1-5, with 7 bases that match TRBD1. The germline V gene encodes CDR1 SGHTA and CDR2 FQGNSA. Losses at the gene ends were 5 bases for V and 0 bases for J; bases not matched to a gene: 4. The CDR3 sequence is 15 residues long. The CDR3 reads CASSRGTDSNQPQHF. The CDR3 DNA reads TGTGCCAGCAGCCGTGGGACAGATAGCAATCAGCCCCAGCATTTT.

The chain links TRBV5-1 to TRBJ2-6; possible D gene TRBD1, 6 bases. This CDR3 region has 14 residues. Trimming shortened V by 8 bases and J by 4 bases, and 13 bases separated the two germline ends. CDR1 SGHRS and CDR2 YFSETQ come from the germline V gene. CDR3 loop: CASTRGTGANVLTF. The CDR3 coding sequence is TGCGCCAGTACCAGGGGCACGGGGGCCAACGTCCTGACTTTC.

The V call is TRBV2, the J call TRBJ2-1; the match to TRBD2 covers 7 bases. CDR1 and CDR2 (germline): SNHLY, FYNNEI. V lost 6 bases and J lost 6; bases outside the gene matches: 20. The CDR3 sequence is 18 residues long. The CDR3: CASRFPRPSGGRINEQFF. As DNA, the CDR3 is TGTGCCAGCAGGTTTCCTCGGCCTAGCGGAGGGAGGATCAATGAGCAGTTCTTC.

The chain links TRBV9 to TRBJ2-1; D gene uncertain. Germline V gene lookup returns CDR1 SGDLS and CDR2 YYNGEE. Trimming took off 3 bases at V and 2 bases at J, with 12 bases between the two ends. This CDR3 has 15 amino acids. The CDR3 coding sequence is TGTGCCAGCAGCGCACTCCCCGAGCCCTACAATGAGCAGTTCTTC. Amino acid sequence: CASSALPEPYNEQFF.

On this clone: Other DNA variants within this sample encode the same CDR3. The chain joins TRBV11-2 to TRBJ2-7, with D perhaps being TRBD1 or TRBD2 (6 bases each). The ends were cut back, 5 bases at V and 6 bases at J, with 8 bases in the middle. Germline V CDR1 and CDR2: SGHAT, FQNNGV. This CDR3 region has 11 residues. CDR3: CASSEGGEQYF. The CDR3 coding sequence is TGTGCCAGCAGCGAGGGGGGCGAGCAGTACTTC.

The chain has TRBV14 and TRBJ2-5; no reliable D call. The V end was cut by 1 base, the J end by 1 base, with 4 bases between. The CDR3 is 13 amino acids. Germline V CDR1 and CDR2: SGHDN, FVKESK. The CDR3 nucleotides read TGTGCCAGCAGCCAAGTGACCCAAGAGACCCAGTACTTC. It encodes CASSQVTQETQYF.

The chain joins TRBV19 to TRBJ1-3; D not resolved. The CDR3 covers 15 residues. V lost 3 bases and J lost 2, with 11 bases in between. The V gene's germline CDR1 is LNHDA and CDR2 SQIVND (reference sequence). The CDR3 region is CASSIPMGTGNTIYF. Here the CDR3 DNA reads TGTGCCAGTAGTATTCCCATGGGGACTGGAAACACCATATATTTT.

This chain joins TRBV9 and TRBJ2-3; D ambiguous. CDR3 length: 16 residues. V dropped 4 bases and J dropped 0 bases, with 15 bases sitting between them. The germline V gene encodes CDR1 SGDLS and CDR2 YYNGEE. Here the CDR3 DNA reads TGTGCCAGCAGCCCCAAGCATGGCAGGAGCACAGATACGCAGTATTTT. Protein: CASSPKHGRSTDTQYF.

This clone was recorded once. V is TRBV15 and J is TRBJ2-7; D is undetermined. The CDR3 sequence is 14 residues long. Germline V gene sequence: CDR1 LNHNV, CDR2 YYDKDF (reference sequence). The ends were cut back, 2 bases at V and 2 bases at J, with 10 bases in the middle. Here the CDR3 DNA reads TGTGCCACCAGCAGATTCGATGGGACCTACGAGCAGTACTTC. Its protein is CATSRFDGTYEQYF.

Only one count was recorded for this clone. CDR3 sequence (DNA): TGTGCCATCAGACAGGACAGGGAGAACACCGGGGAGCTGTTTTTT. It yields the protein CAIRQDRENTGELFF. The chain employs TRBV10-3 and TRBJ2-2; 8 nucleotides agree with TRBD1. The germline V gene encodes CDR1 ENHRY and CDR2 SYGVKD. Germline trimming cut 6 bases from V and 1 base from J; bases unmatched to any gene: 4. This CDR3 has 15 amino acids.